The TCR beta chain under discussion was sequenced for a study of persistence of HIV-infected CD4 T cells. Sequencing used immunoSEQ version 4 in survey mode. Clones were read by immunoSEQ multiplex PCR, and TCRdb kept only the in-frame ones, dropping some. The sample carries over 60,000 clones, under 80% recorded once. Worth noting for this clone: What it binds is not known.

Overlapping HIV-1 Gag 15-mer peptides at approximately 0.96 ug per peptide per mL were used. Memory cells lacking CD40L and CD69 with high CD45RO were sorted. For at least 4 years, plasma HIV-1 RNA was undetectable (<50 copies/mL). For around 20 hours, CD8-depleted PBMCs received anti-CD28/CD49d costimulation, a CD40-blocking antibody and enfuvirtide. Between the trimmed V and J ends, which lost 5 bases and 8 bases, there was a span of 10 bases. The CDR3 spans 13 residues. The germline V gene has CDR1 LGHNT and CDR2 FRNRAP. Notes on the study in general: Degenerate expanded CDR3beta sequences were enriched among CMV- and Gag-responding cells. Rare CMV-responding cells carrying HIV-1 proviruses were not analyzed separately for TCR.

This sequence originates from an adult man with HIV who was CMV-seropositive. This chain joins TRBV12-5 and TRBJ1-6; D is unclear. Source: CD4+ T cells sorted from PBMCs after approximately 20-hour stimulation, taken from a patient who received antiretroviral therapy. The CDR3 loop reads CASGATSDSPLHF. The CDR3 DNA sequence: TGTGCTAGTGGTGCCACCAGTGATTCACCCCTCCACTTT.